The rows below give T cell receptor beta chains drawn from one sample of a study of T cells in Graves' hyperthyroidism and ophthalmopathy. TCRdb re-called the multiplex PCR reads with MiXCR, one entry per CDR3 protein. Found here are a few hundred thousand distinct CDR3 sequences, around 16% of them singletons; the top ten hold about 3.5%. The sequenced sample was blood. The receptor source for this set is a woman aged 40 to 50 with Graves' ophthalmopathy. CDR3s include the opening cysteine and the closing phenylalanine or tryptophan. D genes are given only for firm matches. A row's size may be missing; if present it is once, few, many or a size class.

j_call	d_call	v_call	clone_size	cdr3_aa	cdr3_nt
TRBJ1-2	TRBD1	TRBV5-1	.	CASSLEDRVYGYTF	TGCGCCAGCAGCTTGGAGGACAGGGTCTATGGCTACACCTTC
TRBJ1-4	.	TRBV20-1	many	CSARVGGAINEKLFF	TGCAGTGCTAGAGTCGGAGGGGCCATTAATGAAAAACTGTTTTTT
TRBJ1-1	.	TRBV30	many	CAWTTTFGNTEAFF	TGTGCCTGGACCACGACCTTTGGGAACACTGAAGCTTTCTTT
TRBJ2-5	.	TRBV20-1	many	CSAAPGGVPETQYF	TGCAGTGCTGCCCCGGGGGGCGTCCCTGAGACCCAGTACTTC
TRBJ2-7	.	TRBV20-1	.	CSAALASTYEQYF	TGCAGTGCTGCTCTAGCGTCGACCTACGAGCAGTACTTC
TRBJ2-1	TRBD2	TRBV6-1	many	CASSKPSGRINEQFF	TGTGCCAGCAGTAAGCCTAGCGGGAGAATTAATGAGCAGTTCTTC
TRBJ1-1	.	TRBV20-1	many	CSAIKQGNTEAFF	TGCAGTGCTATTAAACAGGGGAACACTGAAGCTTTCTTT
TRBJ1-1	.	TRBV18	many	CASSSAREYTEAFF	TGTGCCAGCTCATCTGCCAGGGAGTACACTGAAGCTTTCTTT
TRBJ2-5	.	TRBV3-1	many	CASSPLNGVGETQYF	TGTGCCAGCAGCCCTCTGAACGGGGTTGGAGAGACCCAGTACTTC
TRBJ1-1	.	TRBV2	many	CASSFSYTRTEAFF	TGTGCCAGCAGTTTCTCCTACACTAGGACTGAAGCTTTCTTT
TRBJ2-7	TRBD2	TRBV27	.	CASSSASGNNDEQYF	TGTGCCAGCAGTTCCGCTAGCGGGAATAATGACGAGCAGTACTTC
TRBJ2-2	.	TRBV2	.	CASSKNGRTGELFF	TGTGCCAGCAGTAAAAACGGGAGAACCGGGGAGCTGTTTTTT
TRBJ2-3	TRBD2	TRBV7-3	many	CASSPMGLSGDTQYF	TGTGCCAGCAGCCCGATGGGGCTTAGCGGGGATACGCAGTATTTT
TRBJ1-1	.	TRBV20-1	many	CSARSGGHTEAFF	TGCAGTGCTAGATCGGGGGGTCATACTGAAGCTTTCTTT
TRBJ2-6	.	TRBV7-2	many	CASSLRPAGANVLTF	TGTGCCAGCAGCTTAAGGCCAGCTGGGGCCAACGTCCTGACTTTC
TRBJ1-1	.	TRBV5-1	many	CASSSSPNTEAFF	TGCGCCAGCAGTTCCTCACCGAACACTGAAGCTTTCTTT
TRBJ2-7	.	TRBV28	many	CASSLWSNSYEQYF	TGTGCCAGCAGTTTATGGAGTAACTCCTACGAGCAGTACTTC
TRBJ1-5	.	TRBV5-1	many	CASSVGTENQPQHF	TGCGCCAGCAGCGTAGGGACGGAAAATCAGCCCCAGCATTTT
TRBJ2-1	TRBD2	TRBV6-1	.	CASSAGLATYNEQFF	TGTGCCAGCAGTGCGGGACTAGCGACCTACAATGAGCAGTTCTTC
TRBJ2-1	TRBD2	TRBV30	many	CAWSGGRGYNEQFF	TGTGCCTGGAGTGGCGGGAGGGGATACAATGAGCAGTTCTTC